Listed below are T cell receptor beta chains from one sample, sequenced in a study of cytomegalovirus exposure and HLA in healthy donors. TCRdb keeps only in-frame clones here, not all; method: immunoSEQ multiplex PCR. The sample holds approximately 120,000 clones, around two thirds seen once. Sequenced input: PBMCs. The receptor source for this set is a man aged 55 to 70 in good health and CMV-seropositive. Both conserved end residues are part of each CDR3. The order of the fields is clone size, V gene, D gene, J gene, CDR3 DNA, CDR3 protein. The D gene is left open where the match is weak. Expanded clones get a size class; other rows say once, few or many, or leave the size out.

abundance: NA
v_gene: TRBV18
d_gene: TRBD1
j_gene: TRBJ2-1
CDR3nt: TGTGCCAGCTCCTTCCGACAGGGGGCCTACAATGAGCAGTTCTTC
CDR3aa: CASSFRQGAYNEQFF

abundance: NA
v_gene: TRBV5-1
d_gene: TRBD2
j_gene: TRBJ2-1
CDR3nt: TGCGCCAGCACCGGGACTAGCGGGGGGGTTGAGCAGTTCTTC
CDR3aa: CASTGTSGGVEQFF

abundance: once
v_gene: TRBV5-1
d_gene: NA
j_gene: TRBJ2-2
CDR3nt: TGCGCCAGCAGGCGGAACACCGGGGAGCTGTTTTTT
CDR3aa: CASRRNTGELFF

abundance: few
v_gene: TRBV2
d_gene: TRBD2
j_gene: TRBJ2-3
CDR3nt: TGTGCCAGCGGGGGGGGTACGCAGTATTTT
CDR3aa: CASGGGTQYF

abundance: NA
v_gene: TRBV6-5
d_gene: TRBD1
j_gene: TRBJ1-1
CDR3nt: TGTGCCAGCTACCCGGGGGACAGGGCGACTACTGAAGCTTTCTTT
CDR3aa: CASYPGDRATTEAFF

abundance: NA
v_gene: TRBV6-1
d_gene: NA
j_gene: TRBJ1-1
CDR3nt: TGTGCCAGCAGACCCACGGGGGAGACTGAAGCTTTCTTT
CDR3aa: CASRPTGETEAFF

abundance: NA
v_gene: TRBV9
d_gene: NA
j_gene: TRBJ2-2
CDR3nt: TGTGCCAGCAGCGTCCCATGGGCCTCATCGAACACCGGGGAGCTGTTTTTT
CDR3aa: CASSVPWASSNTGELFF

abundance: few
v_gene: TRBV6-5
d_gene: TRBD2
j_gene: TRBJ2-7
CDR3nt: TGTGCCAGCAGCCCGGGGGGGAGCTACTCCTACGAGCAGTACTTC
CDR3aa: CASSPGGSYSYEQYF

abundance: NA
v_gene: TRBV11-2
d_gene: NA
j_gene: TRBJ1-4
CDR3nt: TGTGCCAGCAGCTTAGTGGGCAGAGCAAATGAAAAACTGTTTTTT
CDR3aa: CASSLVGRANEKLFF

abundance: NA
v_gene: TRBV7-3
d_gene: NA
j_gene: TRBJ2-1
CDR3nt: TGTGCCAGCAGCGATACCCTTAGCTCCTACAATGAGCAGTTCTTC
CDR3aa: CASSDTLSSYNEQFF

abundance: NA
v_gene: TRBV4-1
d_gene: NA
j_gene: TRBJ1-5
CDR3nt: TGCGCCAGCAGCCCCGAGAGCAATCAGCCCCAGCATTTT
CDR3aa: CASSPESNQPQHF

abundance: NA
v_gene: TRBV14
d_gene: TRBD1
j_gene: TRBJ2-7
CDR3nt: TGTGCCAGCAGCCAAGATAATTTTCAGGGGGACGAGCAGTACTTC
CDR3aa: CASSQDNFQGDEQYF

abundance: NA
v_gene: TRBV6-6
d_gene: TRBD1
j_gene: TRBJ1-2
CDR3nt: TGTGCCAGCAGTTACTCGCCGGACAGGGGATCTGGCTACACCTTC
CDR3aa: CASSYSPDRGSGYTF

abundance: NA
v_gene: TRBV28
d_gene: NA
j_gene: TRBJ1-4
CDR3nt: TGTGCCAGCAGTTCAACCGGGTCGAATGAAAAACTGTTTTTT
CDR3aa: CASSSTGSNEKLFF

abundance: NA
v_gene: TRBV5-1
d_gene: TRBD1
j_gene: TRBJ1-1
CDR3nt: TGCGCCAGCAGCGATCGGGACAGCATGAACACTGAAGCTTTCTTT
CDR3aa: CASSDRDSMNTEAFF

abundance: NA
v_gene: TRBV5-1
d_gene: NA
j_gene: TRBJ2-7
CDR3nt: TGCGCCAGCAGCCCAGCAGGAAGCCTGTCCTACGAGCAGTACTTC
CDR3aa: CASSPAGSLSYEQYF

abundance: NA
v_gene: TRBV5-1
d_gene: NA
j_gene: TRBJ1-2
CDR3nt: TGCGCCAGCAGCTTGAGACAGGACTATGGCTACACCTTC
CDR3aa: CASSLRQDYGYTF

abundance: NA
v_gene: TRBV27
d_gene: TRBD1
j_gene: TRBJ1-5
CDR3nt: TGTGCCAGCAGTCCCGGACAGGGGGCGGGACAGCCCCAGCATTTT
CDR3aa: CASSPGQGAGQPQHF

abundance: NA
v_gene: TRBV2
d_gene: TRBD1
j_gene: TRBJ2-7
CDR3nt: TGTGCCAGCAGCCGGGACAGGGGGCCACTTTTCGAGCAGTACTTC
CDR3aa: CASSRDRGPLFEQYF

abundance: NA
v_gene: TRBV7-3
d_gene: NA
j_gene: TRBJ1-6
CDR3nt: TGTGCCAGCAGCCGGACATCGCATAATTCACCCCTCCACTTT
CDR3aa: CASSRTSHNSPLHF

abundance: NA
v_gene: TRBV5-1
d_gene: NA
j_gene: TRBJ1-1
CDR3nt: TGCGCCAGCAGCTTAGGCAGGGATGAAGCTTTCTTT
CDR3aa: CASSLGRDEAFF

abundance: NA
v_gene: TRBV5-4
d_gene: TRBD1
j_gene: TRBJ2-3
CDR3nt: TGTGCCAGCAGCTTATGGGACAGGGCCGATACGCAGTATTTT
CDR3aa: CASSLWDRADTQYF

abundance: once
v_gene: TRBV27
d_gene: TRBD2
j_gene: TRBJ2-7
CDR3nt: TGTGCCAGCAGTCCTAGCGGGGGTTACGAGCAGTACTTC
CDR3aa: CASSPSGGYEQYF

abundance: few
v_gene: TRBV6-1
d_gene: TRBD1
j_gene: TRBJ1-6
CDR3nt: TGTGCCAGCACTACTACAGGGGATGGGTCACCCCTCCACTTT
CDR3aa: CASTTTGDGSPLHF

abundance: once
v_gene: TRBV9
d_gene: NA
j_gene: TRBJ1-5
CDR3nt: TGTGCCAGCAGCGTAAAGGAGGGCTATAGCAATCAGCCCCAGCATTTT
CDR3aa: CASSVKEGYSNQPQHF

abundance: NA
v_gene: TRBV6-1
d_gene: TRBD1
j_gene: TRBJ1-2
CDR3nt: TGTGCCAGCAGTTCGGACAGGTTAGGCTACACCTTC
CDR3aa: CASSSDRLGYTF

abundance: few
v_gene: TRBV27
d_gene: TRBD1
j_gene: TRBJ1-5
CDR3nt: TGTGCCAGCAGTTTCCGGGGGACAGGGTTTAGCAATCAGCCCCAGCATTTT
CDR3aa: CASSFRGTGFSNQPQHF

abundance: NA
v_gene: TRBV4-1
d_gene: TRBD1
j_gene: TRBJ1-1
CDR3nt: TGCGCCAGCAGGCTAAACCACAGGGGAACTGAAGCTTTCTTT
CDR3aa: CASRLNHRGTEAFF

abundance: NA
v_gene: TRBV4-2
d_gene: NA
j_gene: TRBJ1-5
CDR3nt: TGTGCCAGCAGCCAAGAACGGGTAGGAAGCAATCAGCCCCAGCATTTT
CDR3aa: CASSQERVGSNQPQHF

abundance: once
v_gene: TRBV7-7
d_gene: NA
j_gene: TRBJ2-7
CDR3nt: TGTGCTAGCAGCCGCGGGCTTCCGAGCTCCTACGAGCAGTACTTC
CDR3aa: CASSRGLPSSYEQYF

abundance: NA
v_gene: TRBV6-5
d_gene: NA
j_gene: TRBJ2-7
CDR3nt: TGTGCCAGCGGGGCCCAGTACGAGCAGTACTTC
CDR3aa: CASGAQYEQYF

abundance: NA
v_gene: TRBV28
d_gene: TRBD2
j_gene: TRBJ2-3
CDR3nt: TGTGCCAGCAGTTTCAGCGGGGGGAGGGCAGATACGCAGTATTTT
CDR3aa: CASSFSGGRADTQYF

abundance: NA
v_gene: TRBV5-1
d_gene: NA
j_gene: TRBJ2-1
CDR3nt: TGCGCCAGCAGCTCCCAGGGTCCTGAGGATGAGCAGTTCTTC
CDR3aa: CASSSQGPEDEQFF

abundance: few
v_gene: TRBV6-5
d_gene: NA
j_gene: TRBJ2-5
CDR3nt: TGTGCCAGCAGTTACGGACCTGGGGGAGGAGAGACCCAGTACTTC
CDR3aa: CASSYGPGGGETQYF

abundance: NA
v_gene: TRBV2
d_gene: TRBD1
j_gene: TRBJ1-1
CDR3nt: TGTGCCAGCAACGGACAGGGCTACACTGAAGCTTTCTTT
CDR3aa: CASNGQGYTEAFF

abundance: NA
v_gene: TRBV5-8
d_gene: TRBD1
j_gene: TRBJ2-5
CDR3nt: TGTGCCAGCAGCTCAACACAGGGGGCCCCTGGTGTGGCCCAGTACTTC
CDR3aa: CASSSTQGAPGVAQYF

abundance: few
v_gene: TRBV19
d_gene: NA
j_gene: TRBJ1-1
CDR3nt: TGTGCCAGTAGTATCGGAGCGAACACTGAAGCTTTCTTT
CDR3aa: CASSIGANTEAFF

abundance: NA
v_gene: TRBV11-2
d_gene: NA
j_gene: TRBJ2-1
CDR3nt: TGTGCCAGCAGCTCACTACAGGGAGGGGAGCAGTTCTTC
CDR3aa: CASSSLQGGEQFF

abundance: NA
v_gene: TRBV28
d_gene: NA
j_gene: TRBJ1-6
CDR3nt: TGTGCCAGCAGTCTCCTCGGGGGGAAGGATTCACCCCTCCACTTT
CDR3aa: CASSLLGGKDSPLHF

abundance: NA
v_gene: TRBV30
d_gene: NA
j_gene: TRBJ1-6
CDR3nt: TGTGCCTGGAGCGACTGGGATAATTCACCCCTCCACTTT
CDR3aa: CAWSDWDNSPLHF

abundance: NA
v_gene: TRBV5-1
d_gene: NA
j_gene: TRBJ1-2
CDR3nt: TGCGCCAGCAGCCTGATACATACCTTTAACTATGGCTACACCTTC
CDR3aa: CASSLIHTFNYGYTF

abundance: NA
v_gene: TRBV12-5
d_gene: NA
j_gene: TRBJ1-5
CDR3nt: TGTGCTAGTTTGCCGGGGGGGCTAAGGCAGCCCCAGCATTTT
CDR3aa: CASLPGGLRQPQHF

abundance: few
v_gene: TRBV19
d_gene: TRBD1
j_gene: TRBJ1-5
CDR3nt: TGTGCCAGTAGCCGGGACAGGGGGCTTAAGCAGCCCCAGCATTTT
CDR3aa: CASSRDRGLKQPQHF

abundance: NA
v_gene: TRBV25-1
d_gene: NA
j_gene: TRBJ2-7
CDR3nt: TGTGCCACCCGGCTGACTAGCTCCTACGAGCAGTACTTC
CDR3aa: CATRLTSSYEQYF

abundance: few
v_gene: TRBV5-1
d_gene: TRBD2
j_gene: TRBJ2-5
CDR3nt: TGCGCCAGCAGCTTGGGCGCCGGCGGGGGGGCAGAGACCCAGTACTTC
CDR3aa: CASSLGAGGGAETQYF

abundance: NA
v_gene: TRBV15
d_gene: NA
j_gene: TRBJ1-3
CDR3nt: TGTGCCACCCGCCTCTATGAAAACACCATATATTTT
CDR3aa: CATRLYENTIYF

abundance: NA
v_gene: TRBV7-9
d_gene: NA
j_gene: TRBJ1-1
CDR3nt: TGTGCCAGCAGCTTAGATTGGGGGGGGACCACTGAAGCTTTCTTT
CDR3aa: CASSLDWGGTTEAFF

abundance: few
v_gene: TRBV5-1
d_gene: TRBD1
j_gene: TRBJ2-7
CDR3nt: TGCGCCAGCAATGCTCCGGGACAGGGCCACGAGCAGTACTTC
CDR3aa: CASNAPGQGHEQYF

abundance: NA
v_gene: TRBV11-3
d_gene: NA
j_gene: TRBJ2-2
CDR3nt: TGTGCCAGCAGCCCTACCGGGGCCGGGGAGCTGTTTTTT
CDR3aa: CASSPTGAGELFF

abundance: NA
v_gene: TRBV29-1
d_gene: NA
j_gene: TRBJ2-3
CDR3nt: TGCAGCGTTAACTATCCGGAAGATACGCAGTATTTT
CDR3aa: CSVNYPEDTQYF

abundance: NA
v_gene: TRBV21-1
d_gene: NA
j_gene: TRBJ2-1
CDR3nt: TGTGCCAGCAGCAAAGCGGGGAGGGGTAATGAGCAGTTCTTC
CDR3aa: CASSKAGRGNEQFF

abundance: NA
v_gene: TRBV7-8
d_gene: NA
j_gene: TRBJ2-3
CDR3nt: TGTGCCAGCAGCCCCCTAGAGGGCACAGATACGCAGTATTTT
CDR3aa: CASSPLEGTDTQYF

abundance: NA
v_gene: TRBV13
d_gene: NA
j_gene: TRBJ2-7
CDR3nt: TGTGCCAGCAGCTGGGCCGGCCGCTCCTACGAGCAGTACTTC
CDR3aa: CASSWAGRSYEQYF